This T cell receptor beta chain was obtained from a study of blood T cell repertoires in COVID-19. Profiling relied on immunoSEQ multiplex PCR, and the TCRdb table lists in-frame clones only, not all of them. The sample consists of 60,000 to 75,000 clones, approximately 91% of them appearing once. J gave up 3 bases and V 5 bases, and 8 bases lay outside the gene matches. The CDR3 runs to 16 residues. Germline lookup yields CDR1 SGHVS and CDR2 FQNEAQ. Input material: peripheral blood. The clonotype was recovered from a human donor in a cohort sampled during active COVID-19. The chain carries TRBV7-8 and TRBJ2-1; the match to TRBD2 covers 9 bases. The CDR3 region has the DNA TGTGCCAGCAGCCGAGGACGACTAGCGGTCTACAATGAGCAGTTCTTC. Amino acids: CASSRGRLAVYNEQFF.